A selection of T cell receptor beta chains follows, all from one sample in a study of Ad26.COV2.S vaccination and SARS-CoV-2 variants. Clones were read by immunoSEQ multiplex PCR, and TCRdb kept only the in-frame ones, dropping some. This table has about 350,000 clones, roughly 81% appearing once. This specimen was peripheral blood, taken in a trial of Ad26.COV2.S vaccine versus placebo. These receptors came from a person between 18 and 65 years old who received the Ad26.COV2.S COVID-19 vaccine or a placebo. CDR3s include the opening cysteine and the closing phenylalanine or tryptophan. A row's size may be missing; if present it is once, few, many or a size class.

TRBV29-1	.	TRBJ2-2	CSAKRGATYTGELFF
TRBV5-1	.	TRBJ2-2	CASRSSGTGKTGELFF
TRBV6-2/TRBV6-3	.	TRBJ1-5	CASSARGQPQHF
TRBV20-1	.	TRBJ2-1	CSASELAGDLGEQFF
TRBV4-3	.	TRBJ1-1	CASSQDPGQGFEAFF
TRBV29-1	.	TRBJ2-5	CSVAGQAQETQYF
TRBV14	.	TRBJ2-3	CASSQDSLATQYF
TRBV6-5	.	TRBJ1-5	CATYAAADSNQPQHF
TRBV30	.	TRBJ1-6	CAWRETGNSPLHF
TRBV24-1	.	TRBJ2-2	CATSDPIGGTGELFF
TRBV7-2	.	TRBJ2-7	CASSFRPASHEQYF
TRBV3-1/TRBV3-2	.	TRBJ1-2	CASSHGASNYGYTF
TRBV25-1	.	TRBJ2-7	CASSAPGGRGYEQYF
TRBV9	.	TRBJ2-1	CASSADPREVGNNEQFF
TRBV12-3/TRBV12-4	.	TRBJ2-7	CASRPGTGEEQYF
TRBV7-8	few	TRBJ2-5	CASSSLLGAGQETQYF
TRBV5-1	.	TRBJ2-3	CASSEGWRGADTQYF
TRBV9	.	TRBJ1-2	CASSVGTGEYGYTF